Each of the 14 T cell receptor beta chains below was sequenced from the same sample in a study of early T cells in non-severe SARS-CoV-2 infection. TCRdb processed the 5' RACE reads anew with MiXCR; each CDR3 protein has one entry. The repertoire consists of 37,000 or so distinct CDR3 sequences, with 4.5% to 5% occurring once and the leading ten covering roughly 5%. Specimen: whole blood. The receptor source for this set is an adult who was a healthcare worker with PCR-confirmed SARS-CoV-2 infection or an uninfected control (not recorded which).

This clonotype was recorded at least ten times. V and J are TRBV6-1 and TRBJ1-2; TRBD1 matches 8 bases. Per germline, CDR1 MNHNS and CDR2 SASEGT. V shed 5 bases, J shed 4 bases, and the junction held 9 bases outside the gene matches. This CDR3 contains 15 residues. CDR3 nucleotides: TGTGCCAGCAGTCAGAGGACAGGGCCCATCTATGGCTACACCTTC. This gives the protein CASSQRTGPIYGYTF.

This clonotype has at least ten counts. This chain links TRBV19 with TRBJ2-1; D is uncertain. V was cut by 5 bases and J by 2 bases, with 16 bases left in between. Germline CDR1 and CDR2: LNHDA and SQIVND (reference sequence). The CDR3 runs 16 residues. The CDR3 spells CASSPRFAPPYNEQFF. Written as DNA, the CDR3 is TGTGCCAGTAGTCCCCGGTTTGCGCCACCCTACAATGAGCAGTTCTTC.

This clonotype has a count of ten or more. J is TRBJ1-1 and V is TRBV28; a possible D gene is TRBD1 (6 bases). Germline V gene sequence: CDR1 MDHEN, CDR2 SYDVKM. The V gene lost 6 bases and the J gene lost 1 base, with 21 bases spanning the gap. The CDR3 is 17 amino acids. CDR3 in DNA: TGTGCCAGCAGCCAACCGATGGGGGCAGGAGGGAACACTGAAGCTTTCTTT. It yields the protein CASSQPMGAGGNTEAFF. Based on the CDR3 plus reference TRBV28 and TRBJ1-1, the full variable domain is DVKVTQSSRYLVKRTGEKVFLECVQDMDHENMFWYRQDPGLGLRLIYFSYDVKMKEKGDIPEGYSVSREKKERFSLILESASTNQTSMYLCASSQPMGAGGNTEAFFGQGTRLTVV.

This chain joins TRBV11-2 and TRBJ2-5, with D perhaps TRBD2 (5 bases). Trimming took off 1 base at V and 2 bases at J, with 8 bases between the two ends. There are 14 residues in the CDR3. CDR1 and CDR2 from the germline V gene are SGHAT and FQNNGV. CDR3 nucleotides: TGTGCCAGCAGCTTAGTATTAGCGCAAGAGACCCAGTACTTC. Protein product: CASSLVLAQETQYF.

In its sample, this clonotype was seen many times. The chain is built from TRBV5-1 and TRBJ1-2; tentative D call: TRBD1 (6 bases). The ends were cut back, 4 bases at V and 4 bases at J, with 17 bases in the middle. There are 15 residues in the CDR3. Germline CDR1 reads SGHRS; CDR2 reads YFSETQ. The CDR3 is CASSPQDSPGYGYTF. In DNA, the CDR3 is TGCGCCAGCAGCCCTCAGGACAGTCCAGGCTATGGCTACACCTTC.

This clonotype was recorded a few times. The chain is built from TRBV18 and TRBJ2-1; a possible D gene is TRBD2 (7 bases). V lost 0 bases and J 7 bases, leaving 19 bases between the germline ends. Germline CDR1 and CDR2: KGHSH and LQKENI. The CDR3 covers 17 residues. CDR3 nucleotide sequence: TGTGCCAGCTCACCACCGTCGTCGGGGGGCGGACTTAATGAGCAGTTCTTC. It translates to CASSPPSSGGGLNEQFF.

This clonotype was counted a few times. CDR3 protein: CASSLAPRSGVDTQYF. The CDR3 DNA sequence: TGTGCCAGCAGCTTAGCTCCTAGAAGTGGTGTAGATACGCAGTATTTT. The rearrangement uses TRBV11-2 and TRBJ2-3, with D hard to call. Deletions cut 1 base from V and 5 bases from J, with 16 bases between. This CDR3 comprises 16 residues. Germline CDR1 reads SGHAT; CDR2 reads FQNNGV. The full variable domain, with the rest looked up from reference TRBV11-2 and TRBJ2-3, is EAGVAQSPRYKIIEKRQSVAFWCNPISGHATLYWYQQILGQGPKLLIQFQNNGVVDDSQLPKDRFSAERLKGVDSTLKIQPAKLEDSAVYLCASSLAPRSGVDTQYFGPGTRLTVL.

This sequence joins TRBV11-2 and TRBJ1-2; tentatively, D is TRBD1 (6 bases). The germline gives CDR1 SGHAT, CDR2 FQNNGV. This CDR3 has 15 amino acids. Trimming stripped 1 base from V and 7 bases from J, with 16 bases between. DNA for the CDR3: TGTGCCAGCAGCTTAGTAGGCCAGGGGCGCCCTGGCTACACCTTC. Its translation: CASSLVGQGRPGYTF.

The gene calls are TRBV20-1 and TRBJ1-1, with unresolved D. From germline, CDR1 is DFQATT and CDR2 SNEGSKA (reference sequence). Trimming shortened V by 5 bases and J by 0 bases, and 10 bases separated the two germline ends. The CDR3 is 13 residues long. CDR3 region: CSAEKVMNTEAFF. CDR3 coding DNA: TGCAGTGCTGAAAAAGTTATGAACACTGAAGCTTTCTTT.

This clonotype was counted many times. The chain links TRBV19 to TRBJ2-1; 13 bases line up with TRBD2. CDR1 and CDR2 (germline): LNHDA, SQIVND (reference sequence). V shed 6 bases, J shed 5 bases, and the junction held 4 bases outside the gene matches. The length of the CDR3 is 15 residues. The CDR3 protein is CASRNGLAGDNEQFF. The CDR3 DNA reads as TGTGCCAGTAGAAACGGACTAGCGGGGGACAATGAGCAGTTCTTC. The variable domain in full, with the rest retrieved from reference TRBV19 and TRBJ2-1, is DGGITQSPKYLFRKEGQNVTLSCEQNLNHDAMYWYRQDPGQGLRLIYYSQIVNDFQKGDIAEGYSVSREKKESFPLTVTSAQKNPTAFYLCASRNGLAGDNEQFFGPGTRLTVL.

The chain couples TRBV12-3 or TRBV12-4 to TRBJ1-5, with 7 nucleotides matching TRBD1. V was pared by 6 bases and J by 7 bases, with 9 bases of the junction left unmatched. CDR3 size: 14 residues. DNA of the CDR3: TGTGCCAGCAGCAAATACAGGGGAGTACAGCCCCAGCATTTT. It encodes CASSKYRGVQPQHF.

This clonotype was seen a few times. J is TRBJ1-1 and V is TRBV7-9, with D possibly being TRBD1 (6 bases). Deletions cut 5 bases from V and 5 bases from J, with 18 bases between. Germline V gene data show CDR1 as SEHNR and CDR2 as FQNEAQ (reference sequence). The CDR3 has 15 residues. The CDR3 DNA reads TGTGCCAGCAGCCCCTACAGGGAAGGCGGAACTGAAGCTTTCTTT. This gives the protein CASSPYREGGTEAFF.

The chain is built from TRBV27 and TRBJ2-2; maybe TRBD2 (6 bases). This CDR3 region has 14 residues. The ends were cut back, 8 bases at V and 2 bases at J, with 12 bases in the middle. The germline V gene has CDR1 MNHEY and CDR2 SMNVEV (reference sequence). CDR3 residues: CASSPGGNTGELFF. The CDR3 region has the DNA TGTGCCAGCTCCCCCGGGGGAAACACCGGGGAGCTGTTTTTT.

The chain has TRBV7-9 and TRBJ1-2, with D possibly being TRBD1 (5 bases). Trimming removed 5 bases at V and 2 bases at J, with 15 bases between. Germline CDR1 reads SEHNR; CDR2 reads FQNEAQ (reference sequence). The CDR3 covers 15 residues. Here the CDR3 DNA reads TGTGCCAGCAGCCATTCCCTGACAGAAAACTATGGCTACACCTTC. Translated, it gives CASSHSLTENYGYTF.